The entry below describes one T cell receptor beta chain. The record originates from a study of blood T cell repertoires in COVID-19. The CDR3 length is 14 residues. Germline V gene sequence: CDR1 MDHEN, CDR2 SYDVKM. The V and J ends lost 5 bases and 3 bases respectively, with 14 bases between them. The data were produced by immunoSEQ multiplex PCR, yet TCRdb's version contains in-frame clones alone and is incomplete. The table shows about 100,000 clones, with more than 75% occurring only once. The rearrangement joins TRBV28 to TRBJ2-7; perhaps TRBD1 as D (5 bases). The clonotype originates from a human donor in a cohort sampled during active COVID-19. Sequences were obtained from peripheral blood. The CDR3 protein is CASSPHKGNYEQYF. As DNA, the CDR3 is TGTGCCAGCAGTCCTCACAAGGGGAACTACGAGCAGTACTTC.